The 25 T cell receptor beta chains listed next were all sequenced from one sample in a study of cytomegalovirus exposure and HLA in healthy donors. The PCR had 60 Vbeta and 13 Jbeta primers. Measured with immunoSEQ multiplex PCR; TCRdb has only the in-frame clones, and not every one. The repertoire consists of some 120,000 clones, with over 70% occurring once and the leading ten covering less than 4%. Sequenced input: PBMCs. The receptors here all came from a man aged 25-45 years in good health and CMV-seronegative.

This chain joins TRBV30 and TRBJ1-2; no definite D call. Germline V gives CDR1 GTSNPN, CDR2 SVGIG (reference sequence). The CDR3 totals 16 residues. Trimming left V 0 bases short and J 8 bases short, with 22 bases between. The DNA of the CDR3 is TGTGCCTGGAGTGTAGTTTCCCCGGCCGGGATTGTGGGCTACACCTTC. This encodes CAWSVVSPAGIVGYTF.

The genes are TRBV9 and TRBJ2-3, with 10 bases fitting TRBD2. The CDR3 covers 15 residues. V lost 0 bases, J lost 6 bases, and 4 bases stayed unmatched. CDR1 is SGDLS and CDR2 is YYNGEE in the germline V gene. This chain's CDR3 is CASSVAAGGPDTQYF. The CDR3 nucleotides read TGTGCCAGCAGCGTAGCAGCGGGGGGGCCGGATACGCAGTATTTT.

The CDR3 sequence is CAISEGQGMSYEQYF. In nucleotides, the CDR3 is TGTGCCATCAGCGAGGGACAGGGGATGTCCTACGAGCAGTACTTC. The chain links TRBV10-3 to TRBJ2-5, with 10 bases that match TRBD1. The closer fit of TRBJ2-7 to the DNA end suggests the J call may be wrong. The CDR3 has 15 residues. The germline V gene encodes CDR1 ENHRY and CDR2 SYGVKD.

The chain uses TRBV5-4 and TRBJ2-7; D not resolved. CDR1 SGHNT and CDR2 YYREEE come from the germline V gene (reference sequence). Trimming cost V 7 bases and J 0 bases, with 17 bases left between them. This CDR3 is built from 15 residues. DNA for the CDR3: TGTGCCAGCGCCTTCACGTCTGAGAGCTCCTACGAGCAGTACTTC. Translation: CASAFTSESSYEQYF.

This chain joins TRBV18 and TRBJ1-4, with a tentative D call TRBD1 (5 bases). This CDR3 is built from 13 residues. Trimming removed 10 bases from V and 7 bases from J, with 16 bases in between. Germline CDR1 reads KGHSH; CDR2 reads LQKENI. CDR3 DNA sequence: TGTGCCACCCAGGGTAGCCGACCTGAAAAACTGTTTTTT. Translated, it gives CATQGSRPEKLFF. The full variable domain, with the rest looked up from reference TRBV18 and TRBJ1-4, is NAGVMQNPRHLVRRRGQEARLRCSPMKGHSHVYWYRQLPEEGLKFMVYLQKENIIDESGMPKERFSAEFPKEGPSILRIQQVVRGDSAAYFCATQGSRPEKLFFGSGTQLSVL.

For the CDR3, the DNA is TGTGCCAGCAGTGAAAGTGTCGGGTACCCCCAAGAGACCCAGTACTTC. This gives the protein CASSESVGYPQETQYF. The chain carries TRBV25-1 and TRBJ2-5; D remains unclear. The germline V and J ends were trimmed by 2 bases and 1 base, with 14 bases remaining between them. The CDR3 runs to 16 residues. Germline V gene lookup returns CDR1 MGHDK and CDR2 SYGVNS.

The rearrangement joins TRBV27 to TRBJ2-7; 9 bases line up with TRBD1. V shed 6 bases and J 4 bases; nucleotides not matched to a gene: 13. Germline V gives CDR1 MNHEY, CDR2 SMNVEV (reference sequence). The CDR3 is 16 residues long. The CDR3 sequence is CASSSEGQGRLYEQYF. CDR3 bases: TGTGCCAGCAGCTCCGAGGGACAGGGAAGGTTATACGAGCAGTACTTC.

The chain employs TRBV27 and TRBJ2-2, with D uncertain. Trimming removed 5 bases from V and 1 base from J, with 17 bases in between. CDR1 and CDR2 (germline): MNHEY, SMNVEV (reference sequence). The length of the CDR3 is 17 residues. The CDR3 protein is CASSPSVGQMNTGELFF. In DNA form, the CDR3 reads TGTGCCAGCAGTCCTTCAGTTGGGCAGATGAACACCGGGGAGCTGTTTTTT.

The V gene is TRBV7-3, the J gene TRBJ1-1; D call uncertain. The V end was cut by 3 bases, the J end by 0 bases, with 11 bases between. Germline lookup yields CDR1 SGHTA and CDR2 FQGTGA. The CDR3 covers 15 residues. The CDR3 loop reads CASSFTLNLNTEAFF. In nucleotides, the CDR3 is TGTGCCAGCAGCTTTACGCTAAACTTGAACACTGAAGCTTTCTTT.

The CDR3 DNA sequence: TGTGCCAGCAGCGAGGACAGGGGGTTCTCTGGAAACACCATATATTTT. Protein sequence: CASSEDRGFSGNTIYF. The rearrangement uses TRBV5-6 and TRBJ1-3, with TRBD1 matching 10 bases. V shed 4 bases and J 0 bases; nucleotides not matched to a gene: 4. The CDR3 sequence is 16 residues long. Germline V lookup: CDR1 SGHDT, CDR2 YYEEEE.

The rearrangement links TRBV19 to TRBJ2-7; D not certain. The length of the CDR3 is 15 residues. Germline loops: CDR1 LNHDA, CDR2 SQIVND (reference sequence). The ends were cut back, 8 bases at V and 0 bases at J, with 17 bases in the middle. CDR3 sequence reads: CASPYEDHSSYEQYF. Here the CDR3 DNA reads TGTGCCAGTCCCTACGAAGACCACAGCTCCTACGAGCAGTACTTC.

J is TRBJ1-4 and V is TRBV2; D is ambiguous. CDR1 and CDR2 from the germline V gene are SNHLY and FYNNEI. The V and J ends lost 7 bases and 8 bases respectively, with 17 bases between them. This CDR3 contains 14 residues. CDR3 sequence reads: CASTHSGDREKLFF. The CDR3 nucleotides read TGTGCCAGCACACACAGCGGGGATCGGGAAAAACTGTTTTTT.

The CDR3 here is CASSSLAGGPVETQYF. For the CDR3, the DNA is TGTGCCAGTAGTTCACTAGCGGGGGGGCCGGTAGAGACCCAGTACTTC. The chain employs TRBV19 and TRBJ2-5; 13 bases line up with TRBD2. V trimming: 5 bases; J trimming: 4 bases; junction bases outside the gene matches: 7. Germline V lookup: CDR1 LNHDA, CDR2 SQIVND (reference sequence). CDR3 length: 16 amino acids.

This clone appeared a few times. J is TRBJ1-3 and V is TRBV28, with D uncertain. V lost 7 bases, J lost 7 bases, and 8 bases lay in between. Germline CDR1 reads MDHEN; CDR2 reads SYDVKM. The CDR3 runs 11 residues. The CDR3 DNA follows: TGTGCCAGCAATGAGGAGAACACCATATATTTT. It specifies CASNEENTIYF. The whole variable domain, remainder taken from reference TRBV28 and TRBJ1-3, is DVKVTQSSRYLVKRTGEKVFLECVQDMDHENMFWYRQDPGLGLRLIYFSYDVKMKEKGDIPEGYSVSREKKERFSLILESASTNQTSMYLCASNEENTIYFGEGSWLTVV.

This CDR3 reads CASSQDGGNSPLHF. Here the CDR3 DNA reads TGTGCCAGCAGCCAAGACGGGGGTAATTCACCCCTCCACTTT. The chain couples TRBV4-2 to TRBJ1-6, with a weak D call TRBD1 (5 bases). The CDR3 length is 14 residues. Looked up from germline, CDR1 is LGHNA and CDR2 is YNFKEQ. Trimming left V 0 bases short and J 6 bases short, with 6 bases between.

The V gene is TRBV6-1, the J gene TRBJ1-6; 9 bases align to TRBD1. The V and J ends lost 6 bases and 6 bases, in that order; junction bases with no gene match: 6. CDR1 is MNHNS, CDR2 SASEGT, per germline. The CDR3 covers 15 residues. CDR3 DNA: TGTGCCAGCAGCGATCCGGGACAGGGTAATTCACCCCTCCACTTT. Protein: CASSDPGQGNSPLHF.

The rearrangement uses TRBV7-9 and TRBJ1-5; 10 bases align to TRBD1. The V gene's germline CDR1 is SEHNR and CDR2 FQNEAQ (reference sequence). The junction had 2 bases not matched to a gene; V was cut back by 3 bases and J by 6 bases. The CDR3 has 14 residues. CDR3 in DNA: TGTGCCAGCAGCTTGACAGGGGGCGGTCAGCCCCAGCATTTT. Amino acid sequence: CASSLTGGGQPQHF.

The rearrangement uses TRBV28 and TRBJ1-5; 7 bases line up with TRBD1. The CDR3 contains 16 residues. The V and J ends lost 5 bases and 6 bases, in that order; junction bases with no gene match: 13. Germline CDR1 and CDR2: MDHEN and SYDVKM. CDR3: CASSPSGGGTGQPQHF. The DNA for the CDR3 is TGTGCCAGCAGTCCCAGTGGAGGGGGCACGGGTCAGCCCCAGCATTTT.

The chain links TRBV2 to TRBJ2-3, with 7 bases that match TRBD2. Trimming cost V 7 bases and J 1 base; bases outside gene matches: 8. Germline assignment: CDR1 SNHLY and CDR2 FYNNEI. This CDR3 has 15 residues. The chain's CDR3 is CASTERLAGTDTQYF. The CDR3 region has the DNA TGTGCCAGCACCGAGAGGCTAGCGGGCACAGATACGCAGTATTTT.

This clone was observed a single time. The gene calls are TRBV10-3 and TRBJ2-5; possibly TRBD1 for D (6 bases). The V end lost 10 bases, the J end lost 2 bases, and 11 bases lay between the germline ends. This CDR3 has 12 residues. Germline CDR1 ENHRY, CDR2 SYGVKD. This CDR3 reads CATQGLQETQYF. The CDR3 bases are TGTGCCACCCAGGGGTTACAAGAGACCCAGTACTTC.

The chain recombines TRBV9 with TRBJ1-1; possibly TRBD1 for D (5 bases). V was clipped by 3 bases and J by 0 bases, with 15 bases between them. This CDR3 contains 16 residues. CDR1 is SGDLS and CDR2 is YYNGEE in the germline V gene. The CDR3 loop is CASSAFGGVVNTEAFF. The CDR3 DNA is TGTGCCAGCAGCGCGTTCGGGGGGGTGGTGAACACTGAAGCTTTCTTT.

The chain carries TRBV10-3 and TRBJ2-5, with D possibly being TRBD2 (5 bases). Germline CDR1 is ENHRY and CDR2 is SYGVKD. This CDR3 comprises 10 residues. Trimming stripped 8 bases from V and 5 bases from J, with 6 bases between. CDR3 residues: CAIGEETQYF. CDR3 nucleotides: TGTGCCATCGGGGAGGAGACCCAGTACTTC.

The chain combines TRBV7-6 with TRBJ2-1; 8 positions agree with TRBD2. The CDR3 totals 16 residues. The V gene end was trimmed by 0 bases and the J gene end by 0 bases; junction bases not matched to a gene: 1. The germline V gene has CDR1 SGHVS and CDR2 FNYEAQ. The CDR3 DNA is TGTGCCAGCAGCTTAGCAGCGGGAGACTCCTACAATGAGCAGTTCTTC. Its translation is CASSLAAGDSYNEQFF.

The chain combines TRBV6-1 with TRBJ1-5; 9 positions agree with TRBD1. Trimming took 4 bases from V and 2 from J; bases not matched to a gene: 3. CDR1 and CDR2 from the germline V gene are MNHNS and SASEGT. CDR3 length: 15 amino acids. CDR3 nucleotides: TGTGCCAGCAGTGTGGACAGGGGTGGCAATCAGCCCCAGCATTTT. Translation: CASSVDRGGNQPQHF.

V is TRBV7-2 and J is TRBJ1-3; TRBD1 matches at 8 bases. This CDR3 is built from 16 residues. Unmatched junction bases numbered 13, after V lost 5 bases and J lost 7 bases. Looked up from germline, CDR1 is SGHTA and CDR2 is FQGNSA. The CDR3, as DNA: TGTGCCAGCAGCGGATCGGGACAGGCCTTAGGGAACACCATATATTTT. It translates to CASSGSGQALGNTIYF. Full variable domain (missing parts from reference TRBV7-2 and TRBJ1-3): GAGVSQSPSNKVTEKGKDVELRCDPISGHTALYWYRQSLGQGLEFLIYFQGNSAPDKSGLPSDRFSAERTGGSVSTLTIQRTQQEDSAVYLCASSGSGQALGNTIYFGEGSWLTVV.